These T cell receptor beta chains were read from a single sample in a study of blood T cell repertoires in COVID-19. TCRdb's copy holds only in-frame clones and misses some; the assay was immunoSEQ multiplex PCR. In the table there are under 200,000 clones, roughly 90% of which are singletons. Source material: peripheral blood. The receptors were sampled from a woman aged 55-69 years who had recovered from COVID-19. Each CDR3 is given with its conserved first and last residue. A D gene is named only where the DNA matches it firmly. Clone size is given for some rows only: seen once, a few or many times, or a class if the clone is expanded.

>TRBJ2-3|TRBV27|-|TRBD2
TGTGCCAGCACCCTGGGCGGGGGGGCGGTAGATACGCAGTATTTT
CASTLGGGAVDTQYF
>TRBJ2-7|TRBV4-2|-|TRBD2
TGTGCCAGCAGCCCGGGGCCTCAATCGAGCGGGGGCAGGCAGTACTTC
CASSPGPQSSGGRQYF
>TRBJ1-2|TRBV28|-|-
TGTGCCAGCACCGCCGGGAGAAGTGGAGGCTACACCTTC
CASTAGRSGGYTF
>TRBJ1-2|TRBV18|-|TRBD1
TGTGCCAGCTCACCACCGGAGGGACAGACTCACTATGGCTACACCTTC
CASSPPEGQTHYGYTF
>TRBJ1-2|TRBV28|-|-
TGTGCCAGCAGTCCACCTGAGACTTATGGCTACACCTTC
CASSPPETYGYTF
>TRBJ2-5|TRBV6-2/TRBV6-3|many|TRBD2
TGTGCCAGCAGTTATAGCGGGGTACAAGAGACCCAGTACTTC
CASSYSGVQETQYF
>TRBJ2-1|TRBV7-3|-|TRBD2
TGTGCCAGCAGCCTAATTAGCGGGGGGAGCTCCTACAATGAGCAGTTCTTC
CASSLISGGSSYNEQFF
>TRBJ1-3|TRBV2|once|-
TGTGCCAGCAGTGAAGCGCAAAGCTACTCTGGAAACACCATATATTTT
CASSEAQSYSGNTIYF
>TRBJ1-1|TRBV9|-|-
TGTGCCAGCAGCACGGGAGGGGGGGAAGCTTTCTTT
CASSTGGGEAFF
>TRBJ1-1|TRBV3-1/TRBV3-2|-|-
TGTGCCAGCAGCCAGGGCTCGAACACTGAAGCTTTCTTT
CASSQGSNTEAFF
>TRBJ1-6|TRBV6-2/TRBV6-3|-|-
TGTGCCAGCAGCCTCGGACGGGAAATGACCCTCCACTTT
CASSLGREMTLHF
>TRBJ2-7|TRBV24-1|-|-
TGTGCCACCAGTGATCGACAGGTGGGGTCCGGCGAGCAGTACTTC
CATSDRQVGSGEQYF
>TRBJ2-3|TRBV10-1|-|TRBD2
TGCGCCAGCGGGAGGGGCGCAGATACGCAGTATTTT
CASGRGADTQYF
>TRBJ1-1|TRBV5-1|once|-
TGCGCCAGCACCGAACAGGGGAACACTGAAGCTTTCTTT
CASTEQGNTEAFF
>TRBJ2-7|TRBV12-3/TRBV12-4|-|-
TGTGCCAGCAGCCCGACAGAATACGAGCAGTACTTC
CASSPTEYEQYF
>TRBJ1-5|TRBV10-3|few|-
TGTGCCATCAGTGAGTCCCAGGTCGATCAGCCCCAGCATTTT
CAISESQVDQPQHF
>TRBJ2-3|TRBV5-1|-|TRBD1
TGCGCCAGCAGCCACACGGCGGACAGGGGGGGCACAGATACGCAGTATTTT
CASSHTADRGGTDTQYF
>TRBJ1-5|TRBV2|-|TRBD1
TGTGCCAGCACGGGACAGGGACTAGTTCAGCCCCAGCATTTT
CASTGQGLVQPQHF
>TRBJ2-3|TRBV19|-|TRBD2
TGTGCCAGTAGTATGCGGGGGGGCCGGGCAGATACGCAGTATTTT
CASSMRGGRADTQYF
>TRBJ2-6|TRBV28|-|-
TGTGCCAGCAGCCCCGTCAGGGGCACTGGGGCCAACGTCCTGACTTTC
CASSPVRGTGANVLTF
>TRBJ1-2|TRBV24-1|few|-
TGTGCCACCAGTGACCCCTCCTATGGCTACACCTTC
CATSDPSYGYTF
>TRBJ2-6|TRBV14|once|-
TGTGCCAGCAGCCAAGGACGGTTAGGGGCGAGGACTGGGGCCAACGTCCTGACTTTC
CASSQGRLGARTGANVLTF
>TRBJ2-1|TRBV5-1|once|TRBD1
TGCGCCAGCAGCTTGCAAGGACAGGGGGAAAATGAGCAGTTCTTC
CASSLQGQGENEQFF
>TRBJ1-6|TRBV7-8|-|-
TGTGCCAGCAGCTTAGGAGGTGCGGGCAATTCACCCCTCCACTTT
CASSLGGAGNSPLHF
>TRBJ2-1|TRBV4-2|-|-
TGTGCCAGCAGCCAAGGTGTCAGGAAGACAATAAGCTCCTACAATGAGCAGTTCTTC
CASSQGVRKTISSYNEQFF
>TRBJ1-6|TRBV5-8|-|TRBD1
TGTGCCAGCAGTCGTAAGACAGGGGCTAGGTCACCCCTCCACTTT
CASSRKTGARSPLHF
>TRBJ1-3|TRBV4-1|-|TRBD1
TGCGCCAGCAGCCAATCCGGGACAGCTTCCTCTGGAAACACCATATATTTT
CASSQSGTASSGNTIYF
>TRBJ1-2|TRBV2|-|-
TGTGCCAGCAGAACCGACACGGACTATGGCTACACCTTC
CASRTDTDYGYTF
>TRBJ2-3|TRBV3-1/TRBV3-2|-|TRBD2
TGTGCCAGCAGCCCCGGCGAGCGGGGGCAGTATTTT
CASSPGERGQYF
>TRBJ1-6|TRBV10-3|few|-
TGTGCCATCAGTGACAGGGACATGCTTAATTCACCCCTCCACTTT
CAISDRDMLNSPLHF
>TRBJ2-1|TRBV21-1|-|-
TGTGCCAGCAGGCTCCGGGACAGAAGCTCCTACAATGAGCAGTTCTTC
CASRLRDRSSYNEQFF
>TRBJ2-2|TRBV7-6|-|-
TGTGCCAGCAGCCGGCACGGGACAATTAAGGCCGGGGAGCTGTTTTTT
CASSRHGTIKAGELFF
>TRBJ1-4|TRBV13|-|TRBD1
TGTGCCAGCAGCGAACGGGACAGGGGGCAAGAAAAACTGTTTTTT
CASSERDRGQEKLFF
>TRBJ1-2|TRBV19|-|-
TGTGCCAGAATCCCCGGGGCGCGGGGGGTTTATGGCTACACCTTC
CARIPGARGVYGYTF
>TRBJ1-3|TRBV5-4|once|-
TGTGCCAGCAGCTCCCGGACAGAAGGAAACACCATATATTTT
CASSSRTEGNTIYF
>TRBJ1-1|TRBV4-2|-|-
TGTGCCAGCAGCCAAGAGGAGGGCCGGATAGCTTTCTTT
CASSQEEGRIAFF
>TRBJ2-4|TRBV24-1|-|TRBD2
TGTGCCACCAGTGAAGACGGGACTAGCGGGGGGAACATTCAGTACTTC
CATSEDGTSGGNIQYF
>TRBJ2-3|TRBV4-1|once|-
TGCGCCAGCAGCCAACCTACCGTCGCAGATACGCAGTATTTT
CASSQPTVADTQYF
>TRBJ2-3|TRBV2|-|TRBD2
TGTGCCAGCCCTCAGGCGGGAGGGGGGGCCTTAGATACGCAGTATTTT
CASPQAGGGALDTQYF
>TRBJ1-1|TRBV5-1|few|-
TGCGCCAGCAGCTTGGATCAGGGTCGCGCTGAAGCTTTCTTT
CASSLDQGRAEAFF
>TRBJ2-3|TRBV7-6|-|TRBD2
TGTGCCAGCAGCTTAGCGCCGGGGGGGGGCACAGATACGCAGTATTTT
CASSLAPGGGTDTQYF
>TRBJ2-3|TRBV9|-|-
TGTGCCAGCAGCGTACAGCGGGCAGCAGATACGCAGTATTTT
CASSVQRAADTQYF
>TRBJ1-6|TRBV5-4|once|TRBD1
TGTGCCAGCAGCTTCGGACAGGGGACTTCACCCCTCCACTTT
CASSFGQGTSPLHF
>TRBJ2-5|TRBV4-3|-|TRBD2
TGCGCCAGCAGCCAAGATTTGCTAGCGGGAGGAGAGACCCAGTACTTC
CASSQDLLAGGETQYF
>TRBJ1-2|TRBV4-1|-|TRBD1
TGCGCCAGCAGCCAAGGCCATTCAGGGGGCCACTATGGCTACACCTTC
CASSQGHSGGHYGYTF
>TRBJ1-5|TRBV5-1|once|TRBD1
TGCGCCAGCAGCTTAACCGGGACAGGGGACCAGCCCCAGCATTTT
CASSLTGTGDQPQHF